The source of this TCR beta chain is a study of cytomegalovirus exposure and HLA in healthy donors. Across the study: Earlier, 150 million to 200 million T cells were analyzed, and 95 million to 140 million unique TCR beta sequences were found among them. Broader study findings: The study had only CMV serostatus as immune exposure information. TCR association rates varied by HLA locus in a later analysis, with DRB1 highest and HLA-C lowest. Reports showed the classifier diagnosing cytomegalovirus status with high specificity and sensitivity.

In the PCR, 60 Vbeta and 13 Jbeta primers were used. TCRdb keeps only in-frame clones here, not all; method: immunoSEQ multiplex PCR. The data show 250,000 or so clones, around 81% seen once. In this sample, this clone turned up a few times. What it binds is not known. The junction had 5 bases not matched to a gene; V was cut back by 6 bases and J by 3 bases. The germline gives CDR1 ENHRY, CDR2 SYGVKD. This CDR3 region has 14 residues. The rearrangement joins TRBV10-3 to TRBJ1-2; 9 bases align to TRBD1. Sequences were obtained from PBMCs. The clonotype was recovered from a woman in her sixties or seventies in good health and CMV-seropositive. The CDR3 sequence is CAISRDRVDYGYTF. CDR3 nucleotides: TGTGCCATCAGCAGGGACAGGGTCGACTATGGCTACACCTTC.